This T cell receptor beta chain was recorded in a study of early T cells in non-severe SARS-CoV-2 infection. One entry per CDR3 protein results from TCRdb running MiXCR on the 5' RACE reads. The data hold 70,000 or so distinct CDR3 sequences, with around 9.1% observed a single time. CDR3 length equals 14 residues. V dropped 4 bases and J dropped 4 bases, with 13 bases sitting between them. Germline V gives CDR1 SNHLY, CDR2 FYNNEI. This clonotype has more than one count but fewer than ten. Its target is not known. Overall study findings and caveats: Using VDJdb, the matching emphasized anti-spike CD8 responses while missing private and CD4 specificities.

V and J are TRBV2 and TRBJ2-5; the D gene is possibly TRBD1 (6 bases). The material sequenced was whole blood, taken at baseline. The origin of this receptor is an adult who was a healthcare worker with PCR-confirmed SARS-CoV-2 infection or an uninfected control (not recorded which). CDR3 DNA: TGTGCCAGCAGTGCTACAGGGTTCCGAGAGACCCAGTACTTC. As protein: CASSATGFRETQYF. Using reference TRBV2 and TRBJ2-5 for the parts outside the CDR3, the full variable domain is EPEVTQTPSHQVTQMGQEVILRCVPISNHLYFYWYRQILGQKVEFLVSFYNNEISEKSEIFDDQFSVERPDGSNFTLKIRSTKLEDSAMYFCASSATGFRETQYFGPGTRLLVL.